This TCR beta chain came from a study of T cells expressing NK-cell markers. As for the study in general: Out of eight donors sequenced, seven tested HCMV-seropositive and the remaining one seronegative. General study findings and limits: A range of roughly 1.0-8% of CD8+ T cells consisted of dominant NKG2C+ clonotypes in several donors. Researchers report these clonotypes also headed the CD3+CD56-NKG2C+ fraction in a few donors.

Looked up from germline, CDR1 is SQVTM and CDR2 is ANQGSEA. This CDR3 has 13 amino acids. Concerning this clonotype itself: Its target is not known.

TCRdb re-called the 5' RACE reads; every CDR3 protein appears as one record, without DNA. The sample table sets out about 550,000 distinct CDR3 sequences. This TCR came from a man aged 18 to 35 in good health. This chain connects TRBV29-1 to TRBJ1-2. Sequenced: blood T cells: a sorted CD56 or NKG2C T cell subset, CD4+ or CD8+ T cells, or bulk PBMC T cells (not recorded which). The CDR3 is CSVGTRGESGYTF.